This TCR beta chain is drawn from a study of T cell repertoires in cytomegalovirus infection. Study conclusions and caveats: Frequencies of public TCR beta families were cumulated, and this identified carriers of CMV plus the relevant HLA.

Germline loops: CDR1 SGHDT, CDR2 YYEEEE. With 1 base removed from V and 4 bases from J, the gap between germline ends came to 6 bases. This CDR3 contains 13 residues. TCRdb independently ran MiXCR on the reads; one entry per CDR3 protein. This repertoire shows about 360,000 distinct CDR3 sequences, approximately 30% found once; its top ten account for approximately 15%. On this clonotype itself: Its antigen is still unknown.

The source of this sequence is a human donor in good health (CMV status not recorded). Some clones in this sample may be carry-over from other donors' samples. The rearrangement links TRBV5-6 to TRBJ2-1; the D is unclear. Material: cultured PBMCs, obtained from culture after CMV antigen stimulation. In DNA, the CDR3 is TGTGCCAGCAGCTTGTCATTGTACAATGAGCAGTTCTTC. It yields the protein CASSLSLYNEQFF. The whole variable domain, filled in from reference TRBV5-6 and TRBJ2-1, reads DAGVTQSPTHLIKTRGQQVTLRCSPKSGHDTVSWYQQALGQGPQFIFQYYEEEERQRGNFPDRFSGHQFPNYSSELNVNALLLGDSALYLCASSLSLYNEQFFGPGTRLTVL.